The clone carrying this TCR beta chain was seen just once. The sample is drawn from a study of blood T cell repertoires in COVID-19. The table came from immunoSEQ multiplex PCR; TCRdb's copy has only in-frame clones and leaves some out. Of around 97,000 clones listed, about 91% are singletons. In germline, CDR1 is MNHEY, CDR2 SMNVEV (reference sequence). V gave up 1 base and J gave up 0 bases, with 10 bases separating them. The CDR3 runs to 15 residues. This sequence was found in a human donor in a cohort sampled during active COVID-19. The sample taken for sequencing was peripheral blood. The chain combines TRBV27 with TRBJ2-7; D unresolved. The CDR3 reads CASSLFAGRSYEQYF. The DNA for the CDR3 is TGTGCCAGCAGTTTATTCGCAGGCCGCTCCTACGAGCAGTACTTC.